This T cell receptor (beta chain) was observed in a study of beta chain features in type 1 diabetes. The study's findings and limits: The cDNA sequencing approach could over-represent high-TCR-expressing cells. Across all four CD4+ subsets, people with type 1 diabetes showed modestly shorter TCRB CDR3s.

Every single donor gave one heparinised blood draw, and these averaged about 110 mL. All of the sorted populations showed purity greater than 95%. Expressed TCRB transcripts were sequenced because the isolated RNA had all been reverse transcribed beforehand. The table came from immunoSEQ multiplex PCR; TCRdb's copy has only in-frame clones and leaves some out. Among 150,000 to 200,000 clones listed, more than 60% were seen once. As concerns this clone: Its cognate antigen is unknown.

The CDR3 consists of 14 residues. Germline loops: CDR1 SEHNR, CDR2 FQNEAQ (reference sequence). Trimming took 5 bases from V and 0 from J, leaving 9 bases between them. This chain links TRBV7-9 with TRBJ2-3; unclear D gene. Sequenced sample: naive CD4+ T cells from blood. The TCR sequence derives from a man in his thirties or forties with type 1 diabetes. The CDR3 reads CASSPGASTDTQYF. CDR3 DNA: TGTGCCAGCAGCCCAGGCGCTAGCACAGATACGCAGTATTTT.